A single sample gave rise to the 22 T cell receptor beta chains below, sequenced in a study of chemoradiotherapy in HPV16-positive cancers. Clones were read by immunoSEQ multiplex PCR, and TCRdb kept only the in-frame ones, dropping some. Among about 20,000 clones listed, roughly 90% were seen once. This specimen consisted of blood, obtained from a patient who underwent chemoradiotherapy. These receptors originate from a human donor with HPV-associated anogenital cancer.

This clone is a singleton in its sample. The rearrangement joins TRBV19 to TRBJ1-1; D unresolved. The V end was cut by 5 bases, the J end by 9 bases, with 16 bases between. From germline, CDR1 is LNHDA and CDR2 SQIVND (reference sequence). This CDR3 is built from 13 residues. The CDR3 nucleotides read TGTGCCAGTAGTTCTAGGGAGAGAGCAAAAGCTTTCTTT. Translated, it gives CASSSRERAKAFF.

This clone was counted a single time. This chain joins TRBV5-1 and TRBJ1-1; tentative D call: TRBD1 (6 bases). Between the trimmed V and J ends, which lost 5 bases and 8 bases, there was a span of 16 bases. This CDR3 region has 13 residues. The germline V gene has CDR1 SGHRS and CDR2 YFSETQ. In DNA form, the CDR3 reads TGCGCCAGCAGTCCGACAGGACGATCAGAAGCTTTCTTT. Translating it yields CASSPTGRSEAFF.

The genes are TRBV27 and TRBJ1-2, with a weak D call TRBD1 (6 bases). This CDR3 has 14 amino acids. Looked up from germline, CDR1 is MNHEY and CDR2 is SMNVEV (reference sequence). The V end was cut by 5 bases, the J end by 4 bases, with 14 bases between. CDR3 bases: TGTGCCAGCAGTCCCGGACAGTACTTCTATGGCTACACCTTC. Its protein is CASSPGQYFYGYTF.

This clone was recorded only once. The chain joins TRBV4-2 to TRBJ2-2; the match to TRBD2 covers 11 bases. Per germline, CDR1 LGHNA and CDR2 YNFKEQ. This CDR3 comprises 17 residues. V trimming: 0 bases; J trimming: 4 bases; junction bases outside the gene matches: 4. The CDR3 is CASSQDPLAGVTGELFF. CDR3 bases: TGTGCCAGCAGCCAAGATCCACTAGCGGGAGTCACCGGGGAGCTGTTTTTT.

The chain recombines TRBV5-1 with TRBJ2-2; the match to TRBD2 covers 8 bases. Germline V gives CDR1 SGHRS, CDR2 YFSETQ. V lost 4 bases to trimming and J lost 6 bases; unmatched junction nucleotides: 5. This CDR3 region has 14 residues. This chain's CDR3 is CASSPRGGPGELFF. The DNA of the CDR3 is TGCGCCAGCAGCCCTCGGGGGGGTCCCGGGGAGCTGTTTTTT. The whole variable domain, filled in from reference TRBV5-1 and TRBJ2-2, reads KAGVTQTPRYLIKTRGQQVTLSCSPISGHRSVSWYQQTPGQGLQFLFEYFSETQRNKGNFPGRFSGRQFSNSRSEMNVSTLELGDSALYLCASSPRGGPGELFFGEGSRLTVL.

V and J are TRBV28 and TRBJ2-5; D remains ambiguous. CDR3 length: 12 amino acids. Germline assignment: CDR1 MDHEN and CDR2 SYDVKM. The V and J ends lost 6 bases and 7 bases respectively, with 12 bases between them. The CDR3, as DNA: TGTGCCAGCAGCCCGATCCTCGGGACCCAGTACTTC. It encodes CASSPILGTQYF.

The rearrangement joins TRBV5-4 to TRBJ1-4; 7 bases line up with TRBD1. The CDR3 has 16 residues. V shed 4 bases and J 3 bases; nucleotides not matched to a gene: 9. The V gene's germline CDR1 is SGHNT and CDR2 YYREEE (reference sequence). This CDR3 is CASSTRQGRSNEKLFF. The CDR3 DNA reads TGTGCCAGCAGCACGAGACAGGGCAGGTCTAATGAAAAACTGTTTTTT. Full variable domain (missing parts from reference TRBV5-4 and TRBJ1-4): ETGVTQSPTHLIKTRGQQVTLRCSSQSGHNTVSWYQQALGQGPQFIFQYYREEENGRGNFPPRFSGLQFPNYSSELNVNALELDDSALYLCASSTRQGRSNEKLFFGSGTQLSVL.

The chain links TRBV5-1 to TRBJ1-2; 9 bases line up with TRBD1. Unmatched junction bases numbered 3, after V lost 0 bases and J lost 3 bases. This CDR3 contains 15 residues. CDR1 is SGHRS and CDR2 is YFSETQ in the germline V gene. CDR3 DNA: TGCGCCAGCAGCTTGGATCGGACAGGGGACTATGGCTACACCTTC. It translates to CASSLDRTGDYGYTF.

The chain combines TRBV7-6 with TRBJ1-1; D is ambiguous. Trimming removed 4 bases from V and 1 base from J, with 10 bases in between. Germline V gene lookup returns CDR1 SGHVS and CDR2 FNYEAQ. The CDR3 extends over 14 amino acids. The CDR3: CASSSGLPNTEAFF. DNA for the CDR3: TGTGCCAGCAGCTCTGGACTCCCGAACACTGAAGCTTTCTTT.

The rearrangement joins TRBV4-1 to TRBJ1-1, with a tentative D call TRBD1 (5 bases). Germline-derived CDR1 and CDR2 are MGHRA and YSYEKL. CDR3 length equals 14 residues. The V end was cut by 0 bases, the J end by 6 bases, with 11 bases between. The CDR3 here is CASSQEYRGAEAFF. DNA of the CDR3: TGCGCCAGCAGCCAAGAGTATCGGGGGGCTGAAGCTTTCTTT.

V usage is TRBV11-3 and J usage is TRBJ2-7; D gene ambiguous. This CDR3 comprises 13 residues. In germline, CDR1 is SGHNT, CDR2 YENEEA. The germline V and J ends were trimmed by 1 base and 1 base, with 5 bases remaining between them. The CDR3 here is CASSLGPSYEQYF. CDR3 in DNA: TGTGCCAGCAGCTTAGGACCGTCCTACGAGCAGTACTTC.

This clone came up once. The J gene is TRBJ1-2, the V gene TRBV28; D is unresolved. The CDR3 length is 14 residues. Germline assignment: CDR1 MDHEN and CDR2 SYDVKM. Trimming shortened V by 2 bases and J by 1 base, and 8 bases separated the two germline ends. Here the CDR3 reads CASSLLRVNYGYTF. The CDR3 DNA follows: TGTGCCAGCAGTTTACTCCGGGTTAACTATGGCTACACCTTC.

The rearrangement joins TRBV4-2 to TRBJ2-5; 8 bases match TRBD2. Germline V lookup: CDR1 LGHNA, CDR2 YNFKEQ. The CDR3 is made up of 17 amino acids. After removal of 4 bases from V and 5 bases from J, the junction contained 15 bases not matched to a gene. The CDR3 protein is CASSPRVAGTPGETQYF. The CDR3 coding sequence is TGTGCCAGCAGCCCCCGGGTAGCGGGAACCCCCGGCGAGACCCAGTACTTC.

The V gene is TRBV7-9, the J gene TRBJ2-2; TRBD2 matches 7 bases. The CDR3 has 15 residues. Germline V gene lookup returns CDR1 SEHNR and CDR2 FQNEAQ (reference sequence). V lost 1 base to trimming and J lost 4 bases; unmatched junction nucleotides: 3. The CDR3 DNA sequence: TGTGCCAGCAGCTTAGGAGCGGGAACCACCGGGGAGCTGTTTTTT. Its protein is CASSLGAGTTGELFF.

The CDR3 nucleotides are TGTGCCAGCAGGGGACTGGAGGGTTCCTACAATGAGCAGTTCTTC. The encoded protein is CASRGLEGSYNEQFF. The chain has TRBV27 and TRBJ2-1; TRBD2 might be the D (6 bases). The CDR3 contains 15 residues. CDR1 and CDR2 from the germline V gene are MNHEY and SMNVEV (reference sequence). Trimming shortened V by 6 bases and J by 1 base, and 13 bases separated the two germline ends.

This chain connects TRBV30 to TRBJ1-5; unclear D gene. The CDR3 sequence is 12 residues long. V lost 5 bases to trimming and J lost 4 bases, with 9 bases between them. Per the germline V gene, CDR1 is GTSNPN and CDR2 is SVGIG (reference sequence). CDR3 coding DNA: TGTGCCTGGGGACGGAATAATCAGCCCCAGCATTTT. It specifies CAWGRNNQPQHF.

The genes are TRBV11-2 and TRBJ2-1; maybe TRBD2 (6 bases). CDR1 and CDR2 from the germline V gene are SGHAT and FQNNGV. The CDR3 length is 20 residues. The ends were cut back, 0 bases at V and 0 bases at J, with 21 bases in the middle. The CDR3 DNA follows: TGTGCCAGCAGCTTAGAGACTCTCCTACCTTTGCGGGGCTCCTACAATGAGCAGTTCTTC. Translated, it gives CASSLETLLPLRGSYNEQFF.

The CDR3 region has the DNA TGTGCCAGCAAACAATGGGACGGCTACACTGAAGCTTTCTTT. This sequence encodes CASKQWDGYTEAFF. The V and J genes are TRBV27 and TRBJ1-1, with TRBD1 as a possible D gene (5 bases). This CDR3 region has 14 residues. Germline V CDR1 and CDR2: MNHEY, SMNVEV (reference sequence). With 7 bases removed from V and 3 bases from J, the gap between germline ends came to 15 bases.

This sequence joins TRBV6-1 and TRBJ2-3; 8 nucleotides align to TRBD1. Trimming took 7 bases from V and 1 from J; bases not matched to a gene: 4. CDR3 length: 14 amino acids. Germline lookup yields CDR1 MNHNS and CDR2 SASEGT. The CDR3, as DNA: TGTGCCAGCAAGAACAGGGGGGGCACAGATACGCAGTATTTT. This gives the protein CASKNRGGTDTQYF.

J is TRBJ2-5 and V is TRBV7-3, with TRBD1 matching over 9 bases. The germline CDR1 and CDR2 sequences are SGHTA and FQGTGA. The CDR3 totals 16 residues. V shed 1 base and J 5 bases; nucleotides not matched to a gene: 8. Here the CDR3 DNA reads TGTGCCAGCAGCTTAAATGGTGGACAGGGGTCGGAGACCCAGTACTTC. Residues: CASSLNGGQGSETQYF.

The chain has TRBV6-5 and TRBJ1-5, with D unclear. The V end was cut by 7 bases, the J end by 6 bases, with 13 bases between. The germline V gene has CDR1 MNHEY and CDR2 SVGAGI. This CDR3 has 13 amino acids. CDR3 amino acids: CASTRGLGQPQHF. The CDR3 DNA sequence: TGTGCCAGCACCCGGGGTCTCGGTCAGCCCCAGCATTTT.

This clone was seen just once. The rearrangement joins TRBV13 to TRBJ2-1; D unresolved. Germline lookup yields CDR1 PRHDT and CDR2 FYEKMQ (reference sequence). There are 14 residues in the CDR3. V lost 1 base to trimming and J lost 0 bases, with 4 bases between them. CDR3 DNA sequence: TGTGCCAGCAGCTTAGCCACCTCCTACAATGAGCAGTTCTTC. It specifies CASSLATSYNEQFF.